A single sample gave rise to the 28 T cell receptor beta chains below, sequenced in a study of T cell clonality in common variable immunodeficiency. Study-level results: Fewer deletions and N-nucleotide insertions were reportedly seen in common variable immunodeficiency TCR beta sequences.

No antigen has been identified for these receptors. Only in-frame clones appear in the TCRdb table, and some are missing; sequencing was by immunoSEQ multiplex PCR. Recorded here are 15,000 to 20,000 clones, none singletons. The sequencing input was peripheral blood mononuclear cells. These receptors originate from a human donor with common variable immunodeficiency.

Of note for this clone: The CDR3 is cut off 3 residues early in the read; its end comes from the germline J gene. The rearrangement links TRBV2 to TRBJ2-5; 10 bases match TRBD2. Germline-derived CDR1 and CDR2 are SNHLY and FYNNEI. V dropped 7 bases and J dropped 5; count of bases not matched to a gene: 10. This CDR3 region has 15 residues. The covered CDR3 bases are TGTGCCAGCAAACTAGCGGGGAACCCGCGGGAGACC. It translates to CASKLAGNPRET. The whole CDR3 protein is CASKLAGNPRETQYF.

Only a few counts were recorded for this clone. The read ends 3 residues early relative to the CDR3; the germline J gene fills the gap. The rearrangement links TRBV6-2 or TRBV6-3 to TRBJ1-5; 10 positions agree with TRBD1. The CDR3 length is 16 residues. The V gene's germline CDR1 is MNHEY and CDR2 SVGEGT. The trim removed 0 bases at V and 3 bases at J, leaving 2 bases unmatched. The CDR3 loop reads CASSYSTGGPNQPQHF. CDR3 DNA (partial): TGTGCCAGCAGTTACTCGACAGGGGGCCCCAATCAGCCC.

The sample holds many counts of this clone. The read comes to an end 3 residues before the CDR3 does, leaving the germline J gene to fill in the end. V and J are TRBV20-1 and TRBJ2-1, with 8 bases that match TRBD2. CDR1 is DFQATT and CDR2 is SNEGSKA in the germline V gene (reference sequence). The CDR3 contains 14 residues. The V gene end was trimmed by 6 bases and the J gene end by 4 bases; junction bases not matched to a gene: 8. CDR3 sequence: CSAGGGMVYNEQFF. The covered CDR3 bases are TGCAGTGCCGGGGGGGGAATGGTTTACAATGAG.

This clone was seen a few times. The CDR3 DNA, read in part, is TGTGCCAGCTCATCAGACAGGCTGGCTGGAAACACC. It codes for CASSSDRLAGNT. Given in full, the CDR3 is CASSSDRLAGNTIYF. The gene calls are TRBV18 and TRBJ1-3; a possible D gene is TRBD1 (6 bases). The CDR3 end falls 3 residues outside the read, so it is completed with the germline J gene. There are 15 residues in the CDR3. Germline CDR1 KGHSH, CDR2 LQKENI. Trimming left V 5 bases short and J 2 bases short, with 13 bases between.

As regards this clone: The CDR3 end lies 3 residues beyond the end of the read and is filled in from the germline J gene. V is TRBV30 and J is TRBJ2-3; D not resolved. CDR1 and CDR2 (germline): GTSNPN, SVGIG (reference sequence). Trimming took off 1 base at V and 2 bases at J, with 7 bases between the two ends. The CDR3 sequence is 13 residues long. The CDR3 bases that were read are TGTGCCTGGAGTGCGGGTACCACAGATACG. Translation gives CAWSAGTTDT. In full, the CDR3 is CAWSAGTTDTQYF. Full variable domain (rest looked up from reference TRBV30 and TRBJ2-3): SQTIHQWPATLVQPVGSPLSLECTVEGTSNPNLYWYRQAAGRGLQLLFYSVGIGQISSEVPQNLSASRPQDRQFILSSKKLLLSDSGFYLCAWSAGTTDTQYFGPGTRLTVL.

In its sample, this clone was seen many times. Read data end 3 residues before the CDR3 end; the end is taken from the germline J gene. The chain is built from TRBV10-3 and TRBJ1-1; 12 bases match TRBD1. The junction had 11 bases not matched to a gene; V was cut back by 6 bases and J by 3 bases. CDR3 size: 17 residues. Germline CDR1 reads ENHRY; CDR2 reads SYGVKD. CDR3 in amino acids: CAIRPQEGQGAYTEAFF. The part of the CDR3 DNA that was read is TGTGCCATCAGACCCCAAGAGGGACAGGGGGCGTACACTGAA.

This clone showed up many times. Read data end 3 residues before the CDR3 end; the end is taken from the germline J gene. The genes are TRBV7-2 and TRBJ1-1, with 7 bases fitting TRBD1. Germline CDR1 SGHTA, CDR2 FQGNSA. The V and J ends lost 5 bases and 0 bases, in that order; junction bases with no gene match: 6. The CDR3 is 15 amino acids. The CDR3 loop is CASSPSGTVNTEAFF. The sequenced part of the CDR3 DNA is TGTGCCAGCAGCCCCTCCGGGACAGTGAACACTGAA. Supplemented by reference TRBV7-2 and TRBJ1-1, the full variable domain reads GAGVSQSPSNKVTEKGKDVELRCDPISGHTALYWYRQSLGQGLEFLIYFQGNSAPDKSGLPSDRFSAERTGGSVSTLTIQRTQQEDSAVYLCASSPSGTVNTEAFFGQGTRLTVV.

This clone was found many times. With the read ending 3 residues before the CDR3 end, the germline J gene is used to fill in that end. V gene TRBV20-1 combines with J gene TRBJ1-1; the D gene is possibly TRBD1 (5 bases). The length of the CDR3 is 12 residues. Germline values: CDR1 DFQATT, CDR2 SNEGSKA (reference sequence). Trimming pared 6 bases from V and 1 base from J, leaving 9 bases between. The DNA read from the CDR3 is TGCAGTGCGCCGGACACGAACACTGAA. This encodes CSAPDTNTE. The whole CDR3 region reads CSAPDTNTEAFF.

The covered CDR3 bases are TGTGCCAGCAGCTTAGACGGGGGACAGACC. Its protein is CASSLDGGQT. In full, the CDR3 is CASSLDGGQTQYF. V is TRBV11-2 and J is TRBJ2-5; TRBD2 is a possible D gene (6 bases). The CDR3 end lies 3 residues beyond the end of the read and is filled in from the germline J gene. V lost 0 bases, J lost 6 bases, and 8 bases lay in between. CDR1 and CDR2 (germline): SGHAT, FQNNGV. The CDR3 spans 13 residues.

This clone has at least ten counts. The read stops 3 residues short of the end of the CDR3; the missing end is completed from the germline J gene. In the same sample, other DNA sequences code for this CDR3. The chain links TRBV18 to TRBJ2-7; 9 bases agree with TRBD1. The CDR3 has 14 amino acids. CDR1 and CDR2 (germline): KGHSH, LQKENI. V dropped 0 bases and J dropped 6; count of bases not matched to a gene: 3. The sequenced CDR3 bases are TGTGCCAGCTCACCACCGGGACAGGGAGGCGAG. It specifies CASSPPGQGGE. The full CDR3 protein is CASSPPGQGGEQYF. Full variable domain (remainder filled in from reference TRBV18 and TRBJ2-7): NAGVMQNPRHLVRRRGQEARLRCSPMKGHSHVYWYRQLPEEGLKFMVYLQKENIIDESGMPKERFSAEFPKEGPSILRIQQVVRGDSAAYFCASSPPGQGGEQYFGPGTRLTVT.

This clone showed up just a few times. Read coverage stops 3 residues before the CDR3 terminus; the germline J gene supplies the remainder. The chain is built from TRBV18 and TRBJ1-3, with a weak D call TRBD1 (6 bases). Trimming shortened V by 3 bases and J by 2 bases, and 8 bases separated the two germline ends. The CDR3 has 14 amino acids. Germline V gene sequence: CDR1 KGHSH, CDR2 LQKENI. CDR3 loop: CASSPDSAGNTIYF. CDR3 DNA (partial): TGTGCCAGCTCACCGGACAGTGCTGGAAACACC. Based on the CDR3 plus reference TRBV18 and TRBJ1-3, the full variable domain is NAGVMQNPRHLVRRRGQEARLRCSPMKGHSHVYWYRQLPEEGLKFMVYLQKENIIDESGMPKERFSAEFPKEGPSILRIQQVVRGDSAAYFCASSPDSAGNTIYFGEGSWLTVV.

As regards this clone: With the read ending 3 residues before the CDR3 end, the germline J gene is used to fill in that end. This chain uses TRBV19 with TRBJ1-1; 7 nucleotides align to TRBD1. CDR3 size: 15 residues. Germline trimming cut 6 bases from V and 3 bases from J; bases unmatched to any gene: 10. Per germline, CDR1 LNHDA and CDR2 SQIVND (reference sequence). The CDR3 here is CASSPDADRDTEAFF. CDR3 bases read: TGTGCCAGTAGCCCAGATGCCGACAGGGACACTGAA. Together with reference TRBV19 and TRBJ1-1, the CDR3 gives the full variable domain: DGGITQSPKYLFRKEGQNVTLSCEQNLNHDAMYWYRQDPGQGLRLIYYSQIVNDFQKGDIAEGYSVSREKKESFPLTVTSAQKNPTAFYLCASSPDADRDTEAFFGQGTRLTVV.

Note on this clone: Read sequence stops 3 residues before the CDR3 end, and the germline J gene provides the missing end. This chain links TRBV6-2 or TRBV6-3 with TRBJ2-7; 7 nucleotides agree with TRBD1. Per the germline V gene, CDR1 is MNHEY and CDR2 is SVGEGT. The CDR3 has 15 residues. Trimming took 2 bases from V and 3 from J; bases not matched to a gene: 7. CDR3 loop: CASSYPTGLSYEQYF. CDR3 bases read: TGTGCCAGCAGTTACCCGACAGGGTTGAGCTACGAG.

By sample fraction, this clone is large. The read finishes 3 residues shy of the CDR3 end, and the germline J gene is used to complete it. The gene calls are TRBV4-1 and TRBJ1-1; D might be TRBD1 (6 bases). The CDR3 covers 12 residues. Germline V gene sequence: CDR1 MGHRA, CDR2 YSYEKL. The germline V and J ends were trimmed by 6 bases and 6 bases, with 11 bases remaining between them. The covered CDR3 bases are TGCGCCAGCAGTGCAGGGGAGGCTGAA. Its protein product is CASSAGEAE. The entire CDR3 protein is CASSAGEAEAFF.

This clone was seen a few times. The missing CDR3 end, 3 residues past where the read stops, is filled in from the germline J gene. V usage is TRBV7-8 and J usage is TRBJ2-2; TRBD1 aligns across 9 bases. The germline V gene encodes CDR1 SGHVS and CDR2 FQNEAQ. The CDR3 contains 16 residues. The trim removed 5 bases at V and 1 base at J, leaving 5 bases unmatched. The part of the CDR3 DNA that was read is TGTGCCAGCAGCCTCAGGGGACAGGGGAACACCGGGGAG. It is translated as CASSLRGQGNTGE. The whole CDR3 is CASSLRGQGNTGELFF. Supplemented by reference TRBV7-8 and TRBJ2-2, the full variable domain reads GAGVSQSPRYKVAKRGQDVALRCDPISGHVSLFWYQQALGQGPEFLTYFQNEAQLDKSGLPSDRFFAERPEGSVSTLKIQRTQQEDSAVYLCASSLRGQGNTGELFFGEGSRLTVL.

This clone was detected many times. The CDR3 goes on 3 residues after the read ends, and that part is filled in from the germline J gene. The chain combines TRBV20-1 with TRBJ1-2, with 8 bases aligning to TRBD1. The germline V gene has CDR1 DFQATT and CDR2 SNEGSKA (reference sequence). The CDR3 sequence is 13 residues long. With 5 bases clipped from V and 1 base from J, the junction kept 3 bases outside the gene matches. The CDR3 here is CSAADRVNYGYTF. The part of the CDR3 DNA that was read is TGCAGTGCTGCGGACAGGGTTAACTATGGC.

About this clone: The read halts 3 residues ahead of the CDR3 end, with the missing end drawn from the germline J gene. The chain carries TRBV7-2 and TRBJ1-6; the D gene is possibly TRBD1 (6 bases). The CDR3 is 13 amino acids. CDR1 SGHTA and CDR2 FQGNSA come from the germline V gene. The covered CDR3 bases are TGTGCCAGCAGCTTACGGGAAACAGGGCCC. Encoded protein: CASSLRETGP. The CDR3 in full is CASSLRETGPLHF.

A remark on this clone: With the read ending 3 residues before the CDR3 end, the germline J gene is used to fill in that end. The chain uses TRBV6-2 or TRBV6-3 and TRBJ2-7; 7 nucleotides match TRBD1. This CDR3 is 15 amino acids long. The junction had 7 bases not matched to a gene; V was cut back by 2 bases and J by 3 bases. The germline V gene encodes CDR1 MNHEY and CDR2 SVGEGT. The CDR3 loop is CASSYRTGDLYEQYF. CDR3 DNA, as far as it was read: TGTGCCAGCAGTTACCGCACAGGGGACCTCTACGAG.

Many counts were recorded for this clone. The read falls 3 residues short of the CDR3 end, and the missing part is taken from the germline J gene. The rearrangement links TRBV20-1 to TRBJ2-2; 9 bases are shared with TRBD2. The germline V gene has CDR1 DFQATT and CDR2 SNEGSKA (reference sequence). The V and J ends lost 0 bases and 6 bases, in that order; junction bases with no gene match: 5. This CDR3 is built from 15 residues. The CDR3 reads CSAREIAGEAGELFF. The CDR3 DNA, read in part, is TGCAGTGCTAGAGAAATAGCGGGAGAGGCCGGGGAG.

The sample holds a few counts of this clone. The read ends 3 residues before the CDR3 terminus; that terminus is restored from the germline J gene. This chain joins TRBV19 and TRBJ1-3; 7 bases line up with TRBD1. V shed 0 bases and J 2 bases; nucleotides not matched to a gene: 13. Per the germline V gene, CDR1 is LNHDA and CDR2 is SQIVND (reference sequence). This CDR3 is built from 19 residues. This CDR3 reads CASSIDGNRGRWPGNTIYF. The covered CDR3 bases are TGTGCCAGTAGTATAGATGGAAACAGGGGAAGATGGCCTGGAAACACC.

Comments on this clone: Coverage ceases 3 residues before the CDR3 finishes, and the germline J gene fills in the end. The V call is TRBV2, the J call TRBJ2-7; TRBD1 or TRBD2 may be the D gene (5 bases each). Germline V lookup: CDR1 SNHLY, CDR2 FYNNEI. The ends were cut back, 0 bases at V and 3 bases at J, with 24 bases in the middle. The CDR3 length is 19 residues. The CDR3 region is CASSEAILQGARVLYEQYF. The part of the CDR3 DNA that was read is TGTGCCAGCAGTGAAGCCATACTTCAGGGAGCGAGAGTACTCTACGAG.

This clone was detected many times. The missing CDR3 end, 3 residues past where the read stops, is filled in from the germline J gene. The V gene is TRBV20-1, the J gene TRBJ1-6; D uncertain. Germline CDR1 reads DFQATT; CDR2 reads SNEGSKA (reference sequence). Trimming took off 6 bases at V and 6 bases at J, with 18 bases between the two ends. CDR3 size: 15 residues. The CDR3 loop is CSARNSFSGNSPLHF. Partial CDR3 DNA: TGCAGTGCCAGGAACAGTTTTAGCGGTAATTCACCC.

The chain's CDR3 is CASSTGLVLQETQYF. The DNA read from the CDR3 is TGTGCCAGTAGTACGGGACTAGTCTTACAAGAGACC. The chain links TRBV19 to TRBJ2-5; 8 nucleotides line up with TRBD2. Read coverage stops 3 residues before the CDR3 terminus; the germline J gene supplies the remainder. V shed 4 bases and J 2 bases; nucleotides not matched to a gene: 6. The CDR3 sequence is 15 residues long. Per germline, CDR1 LNHDA and CDR2 SQIVND (reference sequence).

This clone was observed a handful of times. The read terminates 3 residues before the CDR3 end, so the remaining end is supplied by the germline J gene. This chain links TRBV18 with TRBJ1-2; 8 bases fit TRBD1. V was pared by 9 bases and J by 2 bases, with 2 bases of the junction left unmatched. CDR3 size: 12 residues. The germline V gene encodes CDR1 KGHSH and CDR2 LQKENI. Incomplete CDR3 DNA: TGTGCCAGTGGACAGGGAAACTATGGC. Residues: CASGQGNYG. The entire CDR3 is CASGQGNYGYTF.

This clone was seen repeatedly, ten times or more. The read ends 3 residues early relative to the CDR3; the germline J gene fills the gap. The chain combines TRBV30 with TRBJ2-5; TRBD2 agrees at 11 bases. CDR3 length: 17 residues. Germline V gene sequence: CDR1 GTSNPN, CDR2 SVGIG (reference sequence). The junction had 12 bases not matched to a gene; V was cut back by 3 bases and J by 3 bases. CDR3 DNA, as far as it was read: TGTGCCTGGAGACGGTCTAGCGGGGGGTTCATTAAAGAGACC. Protein product: CAWRRSSGGFIKET. The whole CDR3 sequence reads CAWRRSSGGFIKETQYF.

Notes on this clone: The missing CDR3 end, 3 residues past where the read stops, is filled in from the germline J gene. The gene calls are TRBV7-3 and TRBJ1-2; 7 positions match TRBD1. The junction had 2 bases not matched to a gene; V was cut back by 5 bases and J by 2 bases. This CDR3 has 13 residues. Germline CDR1 SGHTA, CDR2 FQGTGA. The CDR3 sequence: CASSPDRNYGYTF. The covered CDR3 bases are TGTGCCAGCAGCCCGGACAGGAACTATGGC.

This clone was detected ten times or more. Incomplete CDR3 DNA: TGTGCCAGCAGCCAAGATGCGGGCTATGGC. Its translation is CASSQDAGYG. The entire CDR3 reads CASSQDAGYGYTF. The V call is TRBV4-2, the J call TRBJ1-2; no clear D. The observed sequence ends 3 residues before the CDR3 terminus, with the missing tail filled in from the germline J gene. V was cut by 0 bases and J by 4 bases, with 6 bases left in between. Germline V gene sequence: CDR1 LGHNA, CDR2 YNFKEQ. The CDR3 runs to 13 residues.

Points on this clone: Read sequence stops 3 residues before the CDR3 end, and the germline J gene provides the missing end. Other DNA sequences in this sample translate to the same CDR3. The rearrangement joins TRBV6-2 or TRBV6-3 to TRBJ2-1, with 12 bases that match TRBD2. The CDR3 runs to 14 residues. Germline assignment: CDR1 MNHEY and CDR2 SVGEGT. V was clipped by 5 bases and J by 6 bases; unmatched bases: 2. The CDR3 DNA, read in part, is TGTGCCAGCAGTCTAGCGGGGGGGCCCAATGAG. Protein: CASSLAGGPNE. The entire CDR3 protein reads CASSLAGGPNEQFF.